The present T cell receptor beta chain was sequenced within a study of cytomegalovirus exposure and HLA in healthy donors. At the level of the study: Among the approximately 380 donors who were genotyped, around 77% fell in the genetic ancestry cluster that is associated with self-reported Caucasian donors. General study points: TCR beta sequences numbering 15,000 to 20,000 were associated with HLA alleles at 0.05 false discovery rate in a later analysis. Later analysis associated a missense DCLRE1C variant with TCR beta V- and J-gene trimming. Later work found most CMV-associated TCR beta chains apparently HLA-restricted.

Comment on this clone: The antigen is not known.

The V gene's germline CDR1 is SGDLS and CDR2 YYNGEE. V lost 0 bases and J 9 bases, leaving 19 bases between the germline ends. There are 16 residues in the CDR3. PCR involved 60 Vbeta and 13 Jbeta primers. Libraries were prepared by immunoSEQ multiplex PCR; TCRdb keeps only in-frame clonotypes and omits some of them. The sample yields approximately 150,000 clones, 60% to 80% seen once. The sequenced sample was PBMCs. This TCR was sampled from a man between 18 and 29 years old in good health and CMV-seropositive. The gene calls are TRBV9 and TRBJ2-1, with a possible D match to TRBD1 (5 bases). The CDR3 DNA follows: TGTGCCAGCAGCGTAGGGACAAGGGGTATTGTAATTGAGCAGTTCTTC. Translated: CASSVGTRGIVIEQFF.